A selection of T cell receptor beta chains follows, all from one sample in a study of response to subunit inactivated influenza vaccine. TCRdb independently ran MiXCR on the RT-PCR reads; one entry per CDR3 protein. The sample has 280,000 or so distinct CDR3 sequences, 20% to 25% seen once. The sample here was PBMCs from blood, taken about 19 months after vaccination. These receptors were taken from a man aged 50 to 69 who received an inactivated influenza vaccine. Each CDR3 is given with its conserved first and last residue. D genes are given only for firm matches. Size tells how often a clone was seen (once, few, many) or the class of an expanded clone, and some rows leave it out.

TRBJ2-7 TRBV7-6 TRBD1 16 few CASSLLPGGTSYEQYF TGTGCCAGCAGCTTACTTCCAGGGGGCACTTCCTACGAGCAGTACTTC
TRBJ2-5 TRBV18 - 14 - CASSPLRNQETQYF TGTGCCAGCTCACCCCTCAGGAACCAAGAGACCCAGTACTTC
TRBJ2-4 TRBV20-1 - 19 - CSARDGGPRGLLAKNIQYF TGCAGTGCTAGAGATGGGGGGCCAAGGGGTCTTCTTGCCAAAAACATTCAGTACTTC
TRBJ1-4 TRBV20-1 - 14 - CSAREGVRDEKLFF TGCAGTGCTAGAGAGGGGGTGAGAGATGAAAAACTGTTTTTT
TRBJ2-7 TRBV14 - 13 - CASSQDRTNEQYF TGTGCCAGCAGCCAAGATCGGACGAACGAGCAGTACTTC
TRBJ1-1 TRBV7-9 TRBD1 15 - CASSLLGDRGTEAFF TGTGCCAGCAGCTTATTAGGGGACAGGGGAACTGAAGCTTTCTTT
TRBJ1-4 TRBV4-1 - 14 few CASSLGLLNEKLFF TGCGCCAGCAGCCTTGGCCTCCTTAATGAAAAACTGTTTTTT
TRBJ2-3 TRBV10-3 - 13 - CAISEDYPDTQYF TGTGCCATCAGTGAGGACTACCCAGATACGCAGTATTTT
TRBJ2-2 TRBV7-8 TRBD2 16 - CASSLYSGGHTGELFF TGTGCCAGCAGCCTGTATAGCGGGGGGCACACCGGGGAGCTGTTTTTT
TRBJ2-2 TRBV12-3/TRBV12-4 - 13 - CASSPNTNGELFF TGTGCCAGCAGTCCCAATACGAACGGGGAGCTGTTTTTT
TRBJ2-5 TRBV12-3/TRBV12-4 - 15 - CASSRGDGRGETQYF TGTGCCAGCAGTAGAGGGGACGGTCGAGGGGAGACCCAGTACTTC
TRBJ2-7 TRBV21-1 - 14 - CASSKKHLSYEQYF TGTGCCAGCAGCAAAAAACACCTCTCCTACGAGCAGTACTTC
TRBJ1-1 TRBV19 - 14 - CASSTAGTVTEAFF TGTGCCAGTAGTACCGCCGGGACTGTCACTGAAGCTTTCTTT
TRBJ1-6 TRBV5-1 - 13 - CASSLEEESPLHF TGCGCCAGCAGCTTGGAGGAGGAGTCACCCCTCCACTTT
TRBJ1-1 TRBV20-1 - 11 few CSAGQDIMAFF TGCAGTGCCGGCCAGGACATAATGGCTTTCTTT